Detailed here is one T cell receptor (beta chain). As yet, its antigen is unknown. These data originate in a study of T cell responses to AZD1222 COVID-19 vaccine. Sequencing was performed with immunoSEQ multiplex PCR; in TCRdb, only in-frame clones are kept and a portion is missing. The sample shows 150,000 to 200,000 clones, 90% to 95% of them seen only once. Study conclusions and caveats: Spike-spanning, vaccine-associated CD4 TCRs were dominant at 160-218 and 743-854. Among the donors, most were white British and more were female, and clonal diversity was possibly underestimated. Just a handful of AZD1222 recipients were seropositive at baseline.

The ends were cut back, 5 bases at V and 5 bases at J, with 11 bases in the middle. Per the germline V gene, CDR1 is SGHTA and CDR2 is FQGNSA. The CDR3 is made up of 13 amino acids. The rearrangement uses TRBV7-2 and TRBJ2-3; D may be TRBD2 (5 bases). Specimen: peripheral blood, collected 28 days after the second dose of the MenACWY control vaccine. The source is an adult who received the MenACWY meningococcal vaccine as a control. The chain's CDR3 is CASSRVGEDTQYF. CDR3 nucleotide sequence: TGTGCCAGCAGCAGGGTCGGGGAAGATACGCAGTATTTT. Full variable domain (outside the CDR3, taken from reference TRBV7-2 and TRBJ2-3): GAGVSQSPSNKVTEKGKDVELRCDPISGHTALYWYRQSLGQGLEFLIYFQGNSAPDKSGLPSDRFSAERTGGSVSTLTIQRTQQEDSAVYLCASSRVGEDTQYFGPGTRLTVL.